The 22 T cell receptor beta chains given below trace back to one sample, sequenced in a study of monozygotic twins with inflammatory bowel disease (dated by TCRdb to the late 2010s). To prepare the library, 5' RACE was applied. The sequencing machine was an Illumina HiSeq 2500. After the reads were reprocessed by TCRdb, one entry was made per CDR3 protein sequence, with no DNA. The sample table holds approximately 200,000 distinct CDR3 sequences. 1.6% of the sample belongs to the ten largest clones. Sample: blood. The receptor source for this set is a human donor with ulcerative colitis or Crohn's disease, or a healthy co-twin of an affected twin (not recorded which).

This chain links TRBV5-1 with TRBJ2-3. Germline CDR1 and CDR2: SGHRS and YFSETQ. The CDR3 totals 14 residues. Here the CDR3 reads CASSLMSLQDTQYF.

This chain joins TRBV7-9 and TRBJ1-1. Germline V lookup: CDR1 SEHNR, CDR2 FQNEAQ (reference sequence). This CDR3 is built from 13 residues. Here the CDR3 reads CASFFHPNTEAFF.

The V gene is TRBV20-1, the J gene TRBJ1-6. The CDR3 spans 14 residues. Germline V gene sequence: CDR1 DFQATT, CDR2 SNEGSKA (reference sequence). The CDR3 reads CSARDWAESSPLHF.

The chain couples TRBV7-9 to TRBJ1-4; TCRdb lists TRBD1, though no DNA is available to test this call. Germline CDR1 and CDR2: SEHNR and FQNEAQ (reference sequence). The CDR3 sequence is 14 residues long. This CDR3 reads CASSRGYEGEKLFF.

The chain carries TRBV6-5 and TRBJ2-3; TCRdb outputs TRBD2, but without DNA this stays unchecked. The CDR3 has 16 residues. Germline lookup yields CDR1 MNHEY and CDR2 SVGAGI. The CDR3 sequence is CASSYGAGGSGDTQYF.

V is TRBV5-1 and J is TRBJ1-2; TCRdb names TRBD1, which stays unverified in the absence of DNA. CDR3 size: 12 residues. Germline V gene data show CDR1 as SGHRS and CDR2 as YFSETQ. The CDR3 sequence is CASKSPGHGYTF.

The chain joins TRBV3-1 to TRBJ2-5. The germline V gene has CDR1 LGHDT and CDR2 YNNKEL (reference sequence). CDR3 length: 13 amino acids. Here the CDR3 reads CASSQVAGETQYF.

This chain's CDR3 is CASSLTSGGNYEQFF. The rearrangement joins TRBV11-2 to TRBJ2-1; the TRBD2 assignment by TCRdb is unverifiable without DNA. The CDR3 covers 15 residues. Germline values: CDR1 SGHAT, CDR2 FQNNGV.

The chain has TRBV7-8 and TRBJ2-7; TCRdb selects TRBD2, and the lack of DNA leaves this call unchecked. Germline assignment: CDR1 SGHVS and CDR2 FQNEAQ. The CDR3 length is 17 residues. CDR3 in amino acids: CASQGRIGTSRIYEQYF.

This rearrangement joins TRBV7-6 to TRBJ2-2; TCRdb reports TRBD2, a call that lacks DNA to check it against. CDR3 length equals 18 residues. The germline V gene has CDR1 SGHVS and CDR2 FNYEAQ. CDR3: CASSSGLAGGMNTGELFF.

The chain carries TRBV18 and TRBJ2-3. Germline values: CDR1 KGHSH, CDR2 LQKENI. The CDR3 runs to 14 residues. This CDR3 is CASSPRGGGDTQYF.

This chain connects TRBV24-1 to TRBJ2-3. This CDR3 contains 13 residues. The germline V gene has CDR1 KGHDR and CDR2 SFDVKD. The CDR3 sequence: CATSEGSTDTQYF.

The J gene is TRBJ1-4, the V gene TRBV28. The CDR3 covers 14 residues. CDR1 MDHEN and CDR2 SYDVKM come from the germline V gene. The CDR3 reads CASRSAGANEKLFF.

This CDR3 is CASSSGTSVYADTQYF. The chain is built from TRBV7-9 and TRBJ2-3; TCRdb's D call, TRBD2, is unchecked because there is no DNA. Germline CDR1 and CDR2: SEHNR and FQNEAQ (reference sequence). The CDR3 runs 16 residues.

This CDR3 reads CASSQQRTTNEKLFF. The V call is TRBV2, the J call TRBJ1-4. The germline CDR1 and CDR2 sequences are SNHLY and FYNNEI. CDR3 length equals 15 residues.

V is TRBV15 and J is TRBJ1-2. Germline V gene lookup returns CDR1 LNHNV and CDR2 YYDKDF (reference sequence). This CDR3 is 12 amino acids long. The CDR3 reads CATSEANYGYTF.

The chain couples TRBV12-3 or TRBV12-4 to TRBJ1-2; without DNA, the TCRdb call of TRBD1 cannot be checked. This CDR3 contains 14 residues. CDR3 amino acids: CASSPGEEDYGYTF.

The chain recombines TRBV5-1 with TRBJ2-5; TCRdb designates TRBD1, a call that cannot be tested without DNA. CDR1 and CDR2 from the germline V gene are SGHRS and YFSETQ. The CDR3 is 14 residues long. CDR3 sequence: CASTKDGQQETQYF.

This chain links TRBV18 with TRBJ2-3; TCRdb proposes TRBD1, but this gene call is untestable without DNA. Germline V CDR1 and CDR2: KGHSH, LQKENI. The CDR3 is 18 residues long. CDR3 protein: CASSPTLTGASSTDTQYF.

The chain employs TRBV5-1 and TRBJ1-4. Germline values: CDR1 SGHRS, CDR2 YFSETQ. The CDR3 runs 13 residues. The CDR3 reads CASSLDGDEKLFF.

The chain joins TRBV19 to TRBJ2-1. This CDR3 contains 14 residues. Germline values: CDR1 LNHDA, CDR2 SQIVND (reference sequence). This CDR3 reads CASRPNRIYNEQFF.

The J gene is TRBJ2-1, the V gene TRBV5-6. The CDR3 length is 16 residues. The germline V gene encodes CDR1 SGHDT and CDR2 YYEEEE. CDR3 protein: CASSLVQTNSYNEQFF.